The 30 T cell receptor beta chains listed next were all sequenced from one sample in a study of cytomegalovirus exposure and HLA in healthy donors. Amplification used 60 Vbeta primers and 13 Jbeta primers. Clones were read by immunoSEQ multiplex PCR, and TCRdb kept only the in-frame ones, dropping some. Seen here are 200,000 to 250,000 clones, roughly 80% observed once, and the top ten hold 0.22%. Sequences were obtained from PBMCs. The receptor source for this set is a girl aged 2 to 9 in good health and CMV-seronegative.

The rearrangement uses TRBV5-6 and TRBJ1-5, with a tentative D call TRBD1 (6 bases). This CDR3 region has 14 residues. The V gene's germline CDR1 is SGHDT and CDR2 YYEEEE. Trimming stripped 1 base from V and 4 bases from J, with 9 bases between. CDR3 residues: CASSLPGANQPQHF. Written as DNA, the CDR3 is TGTGCCAGCAGCTTGCCAGGGGCGAATCAGCCCCAGCATTTT.

V and J are TRBV19 and TRBJ1-4; 9 bases match TRBD1. This CDR3 has 15 amino acids. Per germline, CDR1 LNHDA and CDR2 SQIVND (reference sequence). V was clipped by 6 bases and J by 0 bases; unmatched bases: 2. The CDR3 DNA sequence: TGTGCCAGTAGCACAGGGGGCCCAACTAATGAAAAACTGTTTTTT. It codes for CASSTGGPTNEKLFF.

The genes are TRBV5-4 and TRBJ1-2, with a tentative D call TRBD1 (6 bases). The CDR3 extends over 13 amino acids. The V and J ends lost 2 bases and 5 bases respectively, with 10 bases between them. Germline-derived CDR1 and CDR2 are SGHNT and YYREEE (reference sequence). In DNA, the CDR3 is TGTGCCAGCAGCTTACCAGGGGATTATGGCTACACCTTC. This encodes CASSLPGDYGYTF.

This clone appeared a single time. This chain joins TRBV19 and TRBJ1-3; TRBD1 agrees at 7 bases. V dropped 3 bases and J dropped 4; count of bases not matched to a gene: 9. Germline assignment: CDR1 LNHDA and CDR2 SQIVND (reference sequence). This CDR3 region has 16 residues. As DNA, the CDR3 is TGTGCCAGTAGTATGGCCGGGACAGTAAGAGGAAACACCATATATTTT. The encoded protein is CASSMAGTVRGNTIYF.

This clone was recorded only once. The chain uses TRBV5-5 and TRBJ1-5; 7 bases match TRBD1. The V segment lost 4 bases and the J segment 5 bases; nucleotides outside the gene matches: 9. CDR1 is SGHKS and CDR2 is YYEKEE in the germline V gene (reference sequence). CDR3 length: 15 amino acids. The CDR3: CASSPHDRVYQPQHF. CDR3 nucleotide sequence: TGTGCCAGCAGCCCGCATGACAGGGTATATCAGCCCCAGCATTTT.

V and J are TRBV5-1 and TRBJ2-3; weak D call: TRBD2 (5 bases). The length of the CDR3 is 17 residues. Trimming pared 0 bases from V and 3 bases from J, leaving 17 bases between. Germline CDR1 is SGHRS and CDR2 is YFSETQ. CDR3 DNA: TGCGCCAGCAGCTTGGCGCCTAGCCGCAGAGGTACAGATACGCAGTATTTT. Its protein product is CASSLAPSRRGTDTQYF.

The chain uses TRBV29-1 and TRBJ2-1; D is uncertain. The germline gives CDR1 SQVTM, CDR2 ANQGSEA. Trimming pared 4 bases from V and 8 bases from J, leaving 6 bases between. The CDR3 loop spans 10 amino acids. CDR3 sequence reads: CSVVTDEQFF. The CDR3 DNA follows: TGCAGCGTTGTAACTGATGAGCAGTTCTTC.

This clone was counted between two and nine times. Written as DNA, the CDR3 is TGTGCCAGCAGTTACGGGGGGACTAGAGGACGGGATACGCAGTATTTT. It encodes CASSYGGTRGRDTQYF. V gene TRBV6-5 combines with J gene TRBJ2-3; 8 bases are a match to TRBD2. Per germline, CDR1 MNHEY and CDR2 SVGAGI. Losses at the gene ends were 2 bases for V and 6 bases for J; bases not matched to a gene: 10. This CDR3 has 16 amino acids.

V and J are TRBV2 and TRBJ2-7; D might be TRBD2 (6 bases). Trimming removed 5 bases from V and 2 bases from J, with 13 bases in between. The CDR3 has 14 amino acids. From germline, CDR1 is SNHLY and CDR2 FYNNEI. This CDR3 is CASSLGAGTYEQYF. The CDR3 nucleotides are TGTGCCAGCAGTCTTGGGGCGGGGACCTACGAGCAGTACTTC. The variable domain in full, with the rest retrieved from reference TRBV2 and TRBJ2-7, is EPEVTQTPSHQVTQMGQEVILRCVPISNHLYFYWYRQILGQKVEFLVSFYNNEISEKSEIFDDQFSVERPDGSNFTLKIRSTKLEDSAMYFCASSLGAGTYEQYFGPGTRLTVT.

The chain recombines TRBV7-9 with TRBJ2-5, with 7 bases matching TRBD2. Trimming cost V 8 bases and J 7 bases; bases outside gene matches: 7. The CDR3 runs to 12 residues. CDR1 is SEHNR, CDR2 FQNEAQ, per germline (reference sequence). This chain's CDR3 is CASGGVEVTQYF. CDR3 nucleotides: TGTGCCAGCGGGGGGGTAGAGGTGACCCAGTACTTC.

The gene calls are TRBV7-8 and TRBJ1-4; maybe TRBD1 (5 bases). Germline V gene lookup returns CDR1 SGHVS and CDR2 FQNEAQ. There are 15 residues in the CDR3. Trimming took 4 bases from V and 7 from J, leaving 16 bases between them. The CDR3 nucleotides are TGTGCCAGCAGCTCCCTCTTCGACAGACCTGAAAAACTGTTTTTT. It translates to CASSSLFDRPEKLFF.

The rearrangement links TRBV6-5 to TRBJ2-5, with 10 positions matching TRBD1. The closer fit of TRBJ2-7 to the DNA end suggests the J call may be wrong. Per the germline V gene, CDR1 is MNHEY and CDR2 is SVGAGI. The CDR3 runs 13 residues. For the CDR3, the DNA is TGTGCCAGCAGTTGGACAGGGGGCTACGAGCAGTACTTC. Translated: CASSWTGGYEQYF.

The V and J genes are TRBV9 and TRBJ1-2, with D perhaps TRBD1 (5 bases). Germline lookup yields CDR1 SGDLS and CDR2 YYNGEE. The CDR3 is 14 residues long. V was shortened by 3 bases and J by 4 bases, with 13 bases between the two germline ends. CDR3 amino acids: CASSAERGLYGYTF. The CDR3, as DNA: TGTGCCAGCAGCGCCGAGCGGGGCCTCTATGGCTACACCTTC.

This clone was observed a few times. V usage is TRBV6-1 and J usage is TRBJ1-1; D perhaps matches TRBD1 (5 bases). Germline V gene sequence: CDR1 MNHNS, CDR2 SASEGT. Trimming stripped 7 bases from V and 8 bases from J, with 17 bases between. The CDR3 covers 13 residues. This chain's CDR3 is CASILTPAGEAFF. In nucleotides, the CDR3 is TGTGCCAGCATTCTGACACCGGCAGGGGAAGCTTTCTTT.

The gene calls are TRBV2 and TRBJ2-1; 11 bases map to TRBD2. This CDR3 is built from 15 residues. Germline CDR1 is SNHLY and CDR2 is FYNNEI. J lost 5 bases, V lost 6 bases, and 6 bases had no gene match. CDR3 sequence reads: CASSPSGRRDNEQFF. The CDR3 DNA is TGTGCCAGCAGCCCTAGCGGGAGGAGGGACAATGAGCAGTTCTTC.

Remarks on this clone: In the same sample, other DNA sequences code for this CDR3. CDR3 sequence (DNA): TGCGCCAGCAGCTTGGGACAGGGAGTCTACGAGCAGTACTTC. Its protein product is CASSLGQGVYEQYF. This chain links TRBV5-1 with TRBJ2-7; 7 positions agree with TRBD1. The V gene's germline CDR1 is SGHRS and CDR2 YFSETQ. Trimming at V came to 0 bases and at J to 3 bases, leaving 3 bases not matched to a gene. The CDR3 extends over 14 amino acids.

The V call is TRBV7-9, the J call TRBJ1-4, with TRBD1 matching 8 bases. This CDR3 is 15 amino acids long. Germline V lookup: CDR1 SEHNR, CDR2 FQNEAQ (reference sequence). The trim removed 3 bases at V and 7 bases at J, leaving 7 bases unmatched. For the CDR3, the DNA is TGTGCCAGCAGCTTGGACAGGGTTAAGCTTGAAAAACTGTTTTTT. Amino acid sequence: CASSLDRVKLEKLFF.

The V and J genes are TRBV6-1 and TRBJ1-6; the match to TRBD1 covers 8 bases. The V gene end was trimmed by 4 bases and the J gene end by 9 bases; junction bases not matched to a gene: 5. Germline CDR1 MNHNS, CDR2 SASEGT. This CDR3 contains 14 residues. CDR3: CASSGGQDRSPLHF. DNA of the CDR3: TGTGCCAGCAGTGGGGGACAGGATCGTTCACCCCTCCACTTT.

This chain links TRBV6-1 with TRBJ1-1; tentatively, D is TRBD1 (6 bases). The CDR3 runs to 15 residues. Trimming stripped 7 bases from V and 4 bases from J, with 19 bases between. CDR1 is MNHNS and CDR2 is SASEGT in the germline V gene. CDR3 in DNA: TGTGCCAGCACAATAAGGGGGAGAGAGCGCACTGAAGCTTTCTTT. Its translation: CASTIRGRERTEAFF.

This clone was observed a few times. This chain links TRBV18 with TRBJ1-2, with D uncertain. Germline lookup yields CDR1 KGHSH and CDR2 LQKENI. V shed 3 bases and J shed 8 bases, with 19 bases lying between them. The CDR3 is 15 amino acids. The CDR3 loop is CASSPIWLGAEGYTF. The CDR3 region has the DNA TGTGCCAGCTCACCCATATGGTTAGGCGCGGAGGGCTACACCTTC. Full variable domain (missing parts from reference TRBV18 and TRBJ1-2): NAGVMQNPRHLVRRRGQEARLRCSPMKGHSHVYWYRQLPEEGLKFMVYLQKENIIDESGMPKERFSAEFPKEGPSILRIQQVVRGDSAAYFCASSPIWLGAEGYTFGSGTRLTVV.

This chain uses TRBV9 with TRBJ2-3; 7 bases line up with TRBD2. Trimming at V came to 7 bases and at J to 4 bases, leaving 6 bases not matched to a gene. This CDR3 contains 13 residues. Germline CDR1 SGDLS, CDR2 YYNGEE. The CDR3 loop is CASGAGDPDTQYF. CDR3 nucleotides: TGTGCCAGCGGCGCGGGAGATCCAGATACGCAGTATTTT.

The V gene is TRBV27, the J gene TRBJ2-7, with 15 bases aligning to TRBD2. The CDR3 consists of 16 residues. V shed 5 bases and J 3 bases; nucleotides not matched to a gene: 5. Per the germline V gene, CDR1 is MNHEY and CDR2 is SMNVEV (reference sequence). CDR3 nucleotides: TGTGCCAGCAGTCGGGGACTAGCGGGGGGAAACTACGAGCAGTACTTC. It specifies CASSRGLAGGNYEQYF.

The V call is TRBV19, the J call TRBJ2-7; TRBD2 aligns across 7 bases. The germline V gene encodes CDR1 LNHDA and CDR2 SQIVND (reference sequence). The CDR3 has 13 residues. V lost 3 bases, J lost 2 bases, and 1 base stayed unmatched. The CDR3: CASSMGGAYEQYF. CDR3 nucleotides: TGTGCCAGTAGTATGGGGGGGGCCTACGAGCAGTACTTC.

This rearrangement joins TRBV6-5 to TRBJ2-7; 8 bases line up with TRBD2. The CDR3 totals 14 residues. The germline V gene encodes CDR1 MNHEY and CDR2 SVGAGI. With V trimmed by 4 bases and J by 6 bases, 8 bases remained unmatched. CDR3 protein: CASSSFRTSLEQYF. CDR3 DNA sequence: TGTGCCAGCAGTTCGTTCCGGACTAGCCTCGAGCAGTACTTC.

The chain couples TRBV4-1 to TRBJ1-1; D gene ambiguous. The CDR3 is 13 amino acids. Trimming shortened V by 4 bases and J by 3 bases, and 9 bases separated the two germline ends. Germline CDR1 is MGHRA and CDR2 is YSYEKL. The CDR3 sequence is CASSLHRDTEAFF. As DNA, the CDR3 is TGCGCCAGCAGCCTTCACCGGGACACTGAAGCTTTCTTT.

A note on this clone: One end of the junction fails to match germline, which may point to a read error. This chain connects TRBV29-1 to TRBJ1-1; 9 nucleotides match TRBD1. Germline lookup yields CDR1 SQVTM and CDR2 ANQGSEA. The CDR3 has 13 residues. CDR3 bases: TGCAGCGTAGAAGCCGGGACAGGGACCAAAGCTTTCTTT. Translated, it gives CSVEAGTGTKAFF.

This clone was detected only a few times. CDR3 protein: CASSTTEIYGYTF. The CDR3, as DNA: TGTGCCAGCAGTACGACAGAGATCTATGGCTACACCTTC. This chain uses TRBV7-9 with TRBJ1-2; tentative D call: TRBD1 (5 bases). The CDR3 loop spans 13 amino acids. Germline values: CDR1 SEHNR, CDR2 FQNEAQ (reference sequence). V was trimmed by 6 bases and J by 4 bases, leaving 12 bases between them.

This clone was counted only a few times. The rearrangement links TRBV5-6 to TRBJ2-4; 8 bases fit TRBD1. The germline gives CDR1 SGHDT, CDR2 YYEEEE. The CDR3 has 16 amino acids. The V gene end was trimmed by 1 base and the J gene end by 4 bases; junction bases not matched to a gene: 7. The CDR3 DNA sequence: TGTGCCAGCAGCTTGTCGCGGCAGGGGGCTAAAAACATTCAGTACTTC. As protein: CASSLSRQGAKNIQYF.

The chain has TRBV18 and TRBJ2-1, with D tentatively TRBD1 (6 bases). V lost 3 bases and J 15 bases, leaving 15 bases between the germline ends. From germline, CDR1 is KGHSH and CDR2 LQKENI. The length of the CDR3 is 12 residues. This CDR3 reads CASSPTGERLFF. DNA for the CDR3: TGTGCCAGCTCACCGACAGGAGAGCGTCTGTTCTTC. Looking up the rest from reference TRBV18 and TRBJ2-1 gives the full variable domain: NAGVMQNPRHLVRRRGQEARLRCSPMKGHSHVYWYRQLPEEGLKFMVYLQKENIIDESGMPKERFSAEFPKEGPSILRIQQVVRGDSAAYFCASSPTGERLFFGPGTRLTVL.

The rearrangement joins TRBV13 to TRBJ1-2; perhaps TRBD1 as D (5 bases). This CDR3 spans 14 amino acids. Deletions cut 0 bases from V and 4 bases from J, with 9 bases between. Per the germline V gene, CDR1 is PRHDT and CDR2 is FYEKMQ (reference sequence). This CDR3 reads CASSLGTAIYGYTF. The CDR3 coding sequence is TGTGCCAGCAGCTTAGGGACAGCGATCTATGGCTACACCTTC.